This T cell receptor (beta chain) is drawn from a study of T cell responses to AZD1222 COVID-19 vaccine. CDR1 and CDR2 (germline): LNHDA, SQIVND (reference sequence). The V and J ends lost 5 bases and 1 base respectively, with 11 bases between them. CDR3 size: 14 residues. Concerning this clone itself: Antigen unknown.

Study-wide points: Among those given AZD1222, only six were seropositive at baseline. Donors were mostly white British, more females; clonal diversity possibly underestimated. Reportedly, nearly half the spike-specific TCRs target unmutated variant regions. Regions 160-218 and 743-854 held dominance among vaccine-associated CD4 TCRs, which spanned spike.

Data came from immunoSEQ multiplex PCR; TCRdb stores just in-frame clones and leaves some out. The sample lists around 140,000 clones, 93% occurring once. V and J are TRBV19 and TRBJ1-1; a possible D gene is TRBD1 (6 bases). This TCR was sampled from an adult in good health. This specimen was peripheral blood, taken on day 0 of AZD1222 vaccination. CDR3 sequence: CASSLPGANTEAFF. CDR3 nucleotide sequence: TGTGCCAGTAGTCTCCCAGGGGCGAACACTGAAGCTTTCTTT.